The following is a T cell receptor (beta chain) sequence with its context. Data came from immunoSEQ multiplex PCR; TCRdb stores just in-frame clones and leaves some out. The sample includes 150,000 to 200,000 clones, roughly 89% of them seen just once. Germline loops: CDR1 MNHNY, CDR2 SVGAGI (reference sequence). The CDR3 has 14 residues. V was pared by 2 bases and J by 4 bases, with 6 bases between. This record belongs to a study of cytomegalovirus exposure and HLA in healthy donors. The receptor was isolated from a woman aged 25 to 39 in good health and CMV-seronegative. The sequencing sample was made of PBMCs. The chain employs TRBV6-6 and TRBJ1-6; D gene ambiguous. The CDR3 loop reads CASSYAGYNSPLHF. CDR3 DNA sequence: TGTGCCAGCAGTTACGCGGGGTATAATTCACCCCTCCACTTT.